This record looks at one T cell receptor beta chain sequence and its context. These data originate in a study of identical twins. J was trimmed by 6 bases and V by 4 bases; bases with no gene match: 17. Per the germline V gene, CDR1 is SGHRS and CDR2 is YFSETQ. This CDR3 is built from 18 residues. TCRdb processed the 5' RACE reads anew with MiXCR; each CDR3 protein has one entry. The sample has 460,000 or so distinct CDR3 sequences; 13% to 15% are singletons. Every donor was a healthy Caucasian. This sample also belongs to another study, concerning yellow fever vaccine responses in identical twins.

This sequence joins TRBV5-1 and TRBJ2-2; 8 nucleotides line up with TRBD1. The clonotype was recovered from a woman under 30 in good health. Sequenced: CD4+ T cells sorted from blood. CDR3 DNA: TGCGCCAGCAGCACTTGGACAGGGCTTCGTACGGGAGCCGGGGAGCTGTTTTTT. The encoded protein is CASSTWTGLRTGAGELFF.